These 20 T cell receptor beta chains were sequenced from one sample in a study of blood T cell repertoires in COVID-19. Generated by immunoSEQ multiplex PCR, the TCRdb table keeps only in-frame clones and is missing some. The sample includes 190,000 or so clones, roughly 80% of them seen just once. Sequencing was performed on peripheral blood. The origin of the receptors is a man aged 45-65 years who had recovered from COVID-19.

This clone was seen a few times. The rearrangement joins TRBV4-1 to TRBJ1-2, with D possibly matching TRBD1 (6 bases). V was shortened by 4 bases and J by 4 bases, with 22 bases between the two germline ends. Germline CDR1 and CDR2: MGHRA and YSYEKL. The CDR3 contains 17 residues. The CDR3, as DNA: TGCGCCAGCAGCCGTGAATTGACAGCCGCAGGGGCCTATGGCTACACCTTC. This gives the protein CASSRELTAAGAYGYTF.

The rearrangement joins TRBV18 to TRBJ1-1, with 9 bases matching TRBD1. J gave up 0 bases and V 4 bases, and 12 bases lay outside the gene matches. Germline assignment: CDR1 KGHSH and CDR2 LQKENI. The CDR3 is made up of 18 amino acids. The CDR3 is CASSLILDRGGMNTEAFF. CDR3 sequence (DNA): TGTGCCAGCTCACTTATTCTGGACAGGGGCGGAATGAACACTGAAGCTTTCTTT. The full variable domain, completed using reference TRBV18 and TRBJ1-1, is NAGVMQNPRHLVRRRGQEARLRCSPMKGHSHVYWYRQLPEEGLKFMVYLQKENIIDESGMPKERFSAEFPKEGPSILRIQQVVRGDSAAYFCASSLILDRGGMNTEAFFGQGTRLTVV.

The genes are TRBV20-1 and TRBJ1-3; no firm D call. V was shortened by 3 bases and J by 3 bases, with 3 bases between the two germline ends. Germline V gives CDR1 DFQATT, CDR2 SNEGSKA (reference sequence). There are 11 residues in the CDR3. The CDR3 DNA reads TGCAGTGCTAGTCTTGGAAACACCATATATTTT. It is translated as CSASLGNTIYF.

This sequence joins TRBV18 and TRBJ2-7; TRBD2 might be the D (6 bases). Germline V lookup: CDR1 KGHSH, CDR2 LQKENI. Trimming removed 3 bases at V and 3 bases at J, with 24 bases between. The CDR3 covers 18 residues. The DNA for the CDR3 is TGTGCCAGCTCACCGAGTACGGGGGAGCCCACCTCAAACTACGAGCAGTACTTC. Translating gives CASSPSTGEPTSNYEQYF.

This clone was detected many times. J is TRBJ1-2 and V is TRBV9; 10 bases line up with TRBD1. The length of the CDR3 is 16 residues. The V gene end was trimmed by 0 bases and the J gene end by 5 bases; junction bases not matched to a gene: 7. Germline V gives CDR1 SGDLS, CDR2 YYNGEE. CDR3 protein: CASSVGGQGDLYGYTF. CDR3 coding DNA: TGTGCCAGCAGCGTAGGTGGACAGGGGGATCTTTATGGCTACACCTTC. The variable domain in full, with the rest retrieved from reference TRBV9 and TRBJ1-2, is DSGVTQTPKHLITATGQRVTLRCSPRSGDLSVYWYQQSLDQGLQFLIQYYNGEERAKGNILERFSAQQFPDLHSELNLSSLELGDSALYFCASSVGGQGDLYGYTFGSGTRLTVV.

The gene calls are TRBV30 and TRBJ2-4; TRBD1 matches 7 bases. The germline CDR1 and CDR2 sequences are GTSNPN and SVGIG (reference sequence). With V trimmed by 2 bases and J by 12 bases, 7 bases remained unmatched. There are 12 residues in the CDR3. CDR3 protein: CAWSRDRASQYF. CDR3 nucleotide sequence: TGTGCCTGGAGTCGCGACAGGGCCTCTCAGTACTTC.

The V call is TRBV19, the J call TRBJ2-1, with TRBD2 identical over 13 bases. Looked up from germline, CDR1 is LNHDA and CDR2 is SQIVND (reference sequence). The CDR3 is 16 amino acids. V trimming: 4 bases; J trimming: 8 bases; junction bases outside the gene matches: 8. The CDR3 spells CASSNGLAGVRDEQFF. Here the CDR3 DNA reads TGTGCCAGTAGTAATGGACTAGCGGGAGTTCGCGATGAGCAGTTCTTC.

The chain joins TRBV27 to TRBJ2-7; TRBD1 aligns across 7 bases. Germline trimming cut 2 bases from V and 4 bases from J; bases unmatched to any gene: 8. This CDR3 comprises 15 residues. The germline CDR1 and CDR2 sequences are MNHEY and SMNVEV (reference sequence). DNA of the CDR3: TGTGCCAGCAGTTTAGTAGCAGGGGGTCGGTACGAGCAGTACTTC. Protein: CASSLVAGGRYEQYF.

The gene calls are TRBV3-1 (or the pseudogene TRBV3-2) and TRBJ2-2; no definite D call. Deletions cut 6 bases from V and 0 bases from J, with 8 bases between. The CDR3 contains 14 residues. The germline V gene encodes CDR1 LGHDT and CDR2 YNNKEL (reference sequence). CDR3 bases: TGTGCCAGCAGGAGAAAAACGAACACCGGGGAGCTGTTTTTT. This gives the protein CASRRKTNTGELFF.

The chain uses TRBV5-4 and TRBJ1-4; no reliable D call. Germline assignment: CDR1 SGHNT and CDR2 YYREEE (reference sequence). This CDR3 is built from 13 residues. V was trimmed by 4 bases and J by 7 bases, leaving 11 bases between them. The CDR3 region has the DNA TGTGCCAGCAGCGCTGGCGGGCGTGAAAAACTGTTTTTT. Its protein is CASSAGGREKLFF.

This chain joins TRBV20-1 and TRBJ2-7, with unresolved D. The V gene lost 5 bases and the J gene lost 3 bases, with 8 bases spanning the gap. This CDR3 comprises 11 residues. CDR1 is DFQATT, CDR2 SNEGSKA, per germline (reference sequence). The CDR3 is CSAASGYEQYF. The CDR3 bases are TGCAGTGCTGCCTCCGGCTACGAGCAGTACTTC.

DNA of the CDR3: TGTGCCACCAGTGATTTGCGGGGACAGAACGAGGAGACCCAGTACTTC. Translating it yields CATSDLRGQNEETQYF. The chain recombines TRBV24-1 with TRBJ2-5, with TRBD1 matching over 7 bases. J was trimmed by 5 bases and V by 0 bases; bases with no gene match: 8. The length of the CDR3 is 16 residues. Germline CDR1 and CDR2: KGHDR and SFDVKD.

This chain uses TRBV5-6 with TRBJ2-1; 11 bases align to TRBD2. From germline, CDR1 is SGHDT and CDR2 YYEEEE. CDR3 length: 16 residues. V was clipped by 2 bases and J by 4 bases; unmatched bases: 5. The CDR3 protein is CASSLIAGGKYNEQFF. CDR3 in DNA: TGTGCCAGCAGCTTAATAGCGGGAGGGAAATACAATGAGCAGTTCTTC.

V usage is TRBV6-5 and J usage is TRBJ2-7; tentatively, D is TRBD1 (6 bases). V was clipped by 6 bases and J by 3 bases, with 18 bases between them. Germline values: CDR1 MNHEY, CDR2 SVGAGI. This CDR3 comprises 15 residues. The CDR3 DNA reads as TGTGCCAGCAGGGAGGACAGCTACACCCTCTACGAGCAGTACTTC. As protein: CASREDSYTLYEQYF.

The CDR3 DNA is TGTGCCAGCCGGTGGGCGGGAAGCGAGCAGTACTTC. Encoded protein: CASRWAGSEQYF. The chain combines TRBV12-1 with TRBJ2-7; the table names TRBD2, a call not compared with the DNA. TRBV12-1 is a listed pseudogene. The CDR3 length is 12 residues.

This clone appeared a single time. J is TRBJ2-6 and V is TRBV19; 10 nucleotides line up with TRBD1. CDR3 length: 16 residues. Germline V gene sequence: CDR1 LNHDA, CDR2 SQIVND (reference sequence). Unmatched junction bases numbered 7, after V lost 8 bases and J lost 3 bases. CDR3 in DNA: TGTGCCAGTGCCCGGACAGGGGGTTTTGGGGCCAACGTCCTGACTTTC. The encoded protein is CASARTGGFGANVLTF.

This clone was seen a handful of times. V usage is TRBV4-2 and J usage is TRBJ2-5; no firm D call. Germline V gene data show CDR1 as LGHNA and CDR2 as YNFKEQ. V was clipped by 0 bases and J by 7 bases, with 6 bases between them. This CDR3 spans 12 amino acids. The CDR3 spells CASSQDQVTQYF. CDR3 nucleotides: TGTGCCAGCAGCCAAGACCAGGTGACCCAGTACTTC.

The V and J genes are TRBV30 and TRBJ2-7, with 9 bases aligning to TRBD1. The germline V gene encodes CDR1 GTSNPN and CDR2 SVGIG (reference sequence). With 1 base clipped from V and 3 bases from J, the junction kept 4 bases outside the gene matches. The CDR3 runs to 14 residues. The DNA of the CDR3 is TGTGCCTGGAGTGCCCCGGGACAGGGCTACGAGCAGTACTTC. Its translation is CAWSAPGQGYEQYF.

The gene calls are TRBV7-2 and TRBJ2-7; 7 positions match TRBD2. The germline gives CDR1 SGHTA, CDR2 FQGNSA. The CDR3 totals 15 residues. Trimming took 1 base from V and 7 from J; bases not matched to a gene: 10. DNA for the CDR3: TGTGCCAGCAGCTTAGTAGGACTAGGGGTCGGGGAGCAGTACTTC. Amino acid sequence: CASSLVGLGVGEQYF.

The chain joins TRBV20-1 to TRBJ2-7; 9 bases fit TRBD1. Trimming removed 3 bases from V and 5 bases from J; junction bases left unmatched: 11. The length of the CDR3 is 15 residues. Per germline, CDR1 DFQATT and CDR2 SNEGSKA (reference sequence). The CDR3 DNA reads TGCAGTGCTAGTCTTCTCCGGACAGGGGTCGACGAGCAGTACTTC. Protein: CSASLLRTGVDEQYF.